This T cell receptor beta chain was obtained from a study of beta chain features in type 1 diabetes. Notes on the study in general: Type 1 diabetes patients had moderately but significantly shorter TCRB CDR3s in all four CD4+ subsets.

A sort by CD45RO/CCR7/CD25/CD127/CD95/CD27 yielded CD4+ naive, central memory, regulatory and stem cell-like memory cells. Over 95% purity was reached by all sorted populations. With regard to this clone: What it binds is not known.

Trimming removed 4 bases from V and 5 bases from J; junction bases left unmatched: 19. Germline V CDR1 and CDR2: LGHNA, YNFKEQ. The CDR3 has 20 residues. Expressed TCRB transcripts were sequenced, since all the RNA that had been isolated was reverse transcribed. Clones were read by immunoSEQ multiplex PCR, and TCRdb kept only the in-frame ones, dropping some. The table lists roughly 300,000 clones, 12% to 15% of them singletons. This rearrangement joins TRBV4-2 to TRBJ1-5, with TRBD1 identical over 11 bases. Sequences were obtained from central memory CD4+ T cells from blood. The source is a man aged 30 to 45 in good health. As DNA, the CDR3 is TGTGCCAGCAGCCCCGAGGCCGGGACAGGGGGAAAAATGAAGGATCAGCCCCAGCATTTT. Translating it yields CASSPEAGTGGKMKDQPQHF.